The T cell receptor (beta chain) under discussion was sequenced for a study of response to subunit inactivated influenza vaccine (dated by TCRdb to 2016 to 2019). Notes on the research overall: To follow how T cells responded to a trivalent subunit inactivated influenza vaccine, the researchers relied on deep quantitative profiling of the T cell receptor repertoire. General conclusions and limits of the study: It was suggested by the authors that each seasonal influenza vaccination may recruit only a limited number of new T cells.

Clipping removes 10 bases from V and 5 bases from J, with 2 as the unmatched junction base count. Sequences ENHRY (CDR1) and SYGVKD (CDR2) are obtained from the germline V gene. From cysteine to phenylalanine, the CDR3 is 11 amino acids long. Only CDR3 DNA is held: 33 bases, read in frame from base 1. This clonotype was observed many times. What this receptor recognizes is not known. No per-base quality is available; no much larger clone lies one base away. Receptor libraries were prepared by RT-PCR. The data were produced on an Illumina HiSeq 2500. In TCRdb, the public reads were trimmed at Q25 with fastp and aligned with MiXCR, with productive beta chains retained. Each record represents a unique CDR3 protein, reported with the most common genes and DNA among its rows. The table for this sample lists fewer than 750,000 distinct CDR3 sequences; 14% of them were counted only once. Over 8.5% of the sample comes from the top ten.

The sequence links TRBV10-3 to TRBJ2-3; 8 junctional bases match TRBD1. This clonotype originated in a man between 45 and 60 years old who received an inactivated influenza vaccine. Donor details come from another sample of the same person, matched by shared clones. Sequencing used PBMCs from blood, obtained approximately 13 days after vaccination. The bases read TGTGCCACCACAGGGGGAGATACGCAGTATTTT. It translates to CATTGGDTQYF.